This T cell receptor beta chain was found in a study of cytomegalovirus exposure and HLA in healthy donors. Study findings and constraints: Evidence from a later analysis indicated that most CMV-associated TCR beta chains looked HLA-restricted.

The study ran its PCR with 60 Vbeta and 13 Jbeta primers. This table comes from immunoSEQ multiplex PCR, and its TCRdb copy is limited to in-frame clones, with some not included. This table holds over 150,000 clones, about 80% found once. Between the trimmed V and J ends, which lost 2 bases and 4 bases, there was a span of 11 bases. The CDR3 is 14 amino acids. CDR1 and CDR2 from the germline V gene are SNHLY and FYNNEI. Of note for this clone: Its antigen is not identified.

Source material: PBMCs. This receptor was identified in a man between 18 and 35 years old in good health and CMV-seropositive. The genes are TRBV2 and TRBJ1-1; no reliable D call. Here the CDR3 reads CASSESGSGTEAFF. For the CDR3, the DNA is TGTGCCAGCAGTGAATCGGGGTCCGGCACTGAAGCTTTCTTT.